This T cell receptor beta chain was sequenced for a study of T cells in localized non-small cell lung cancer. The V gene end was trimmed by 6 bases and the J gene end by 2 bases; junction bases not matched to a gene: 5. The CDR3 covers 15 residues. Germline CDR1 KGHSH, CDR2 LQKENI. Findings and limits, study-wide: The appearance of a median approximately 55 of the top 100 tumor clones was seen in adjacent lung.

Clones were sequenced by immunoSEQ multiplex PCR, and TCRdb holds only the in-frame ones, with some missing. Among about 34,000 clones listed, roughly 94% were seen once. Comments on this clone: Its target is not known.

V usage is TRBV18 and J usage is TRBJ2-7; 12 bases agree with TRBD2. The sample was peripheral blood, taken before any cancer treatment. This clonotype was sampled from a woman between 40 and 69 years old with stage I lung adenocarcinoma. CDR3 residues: CASSQTSGGPYEQYF. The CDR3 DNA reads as TGTGCCAGCTCCCAGACTAGCGGGGGACCCTACGAGCAGTACTTC.